These T cell receptor beta chains were read from a single sample in a study of cytomegalovirus exposure and HLA in healthy donors. Clones were sequenced by immunoSEQ multiplex PCR, and TCRdb holds only the in-frame ones, with some missing. The table has under 200,000 clones, approximately 80% seen once; the top ten hold about 1.7%. The sequencing sample was made of PBMCs. These TCRs come from a woman between 18 and 29 years old in good health and CMV-seronegative. The conserved cysteine and the conserved F or W are not part of the CDR3 here.

length: 10; J: TRBJ1-1; V: TRBV29-1; CDR3: STRLGSAEAF
length: 10; J: TRBJ2-7; V: TRBV2; CDR3: ASSTQGTEQY
length: 14; J: TRBJ1-2; V: TRBV7-2; CDR3: ASSFAGTTLNYGYT
length: 12; J: TRBJ2-7; V: TRBV27; CDR3: ASSLEIGRYEQY
length: 16; J: TRBJ2-1; V: TRBV11-2; CDR3: ASRTVKGTSGRNNEQF
length: 11; J: TRBJ1-1; V: TRBV7-9; CDR3: ASRPGGGTEAF
length: 13; J: TRBJ2-2; V: TRBV27; CDR3: ASSPRDTYTGELF
length: 14; J: TRBJ2-3; V: TRBV29-1; CDR3: SVAAGTSGRTDTQY
length: 12; J: TRBJ2-2; V: TRBV19; CDR3: ASSTGAPGGELF
length: 11; J: TRBJ2-1; V: TRBV18; CDR3: ASSPLDSHEQF
length: 10; J: TRBJ2-3; V: TRBV18; CDR3: ASVRGTDTQY
length: 14; J: TRBJ2-1; V: TRBV4-3; CDR3: ASSQGGTSGYNEQF
length: 10; J: TRBJ2-7; V: TRBV6-5; CDR3: ASRGQTHEQY
length: 12; J: TRBJ1-5; V: TRBV19; CDR3: ASGHREAVQPQH
length: 14; J: TRBJ2-1; V: TRBV5-1; CDR3: ASRAPGQGMSGEQF
length: 10; J: TRBJ2-3; V: TRBV5-1; CDR3: ASSSRTDTQY
length: 13; J: TRBJ2-2; V: TRBV7-9; CDR3: ASSPPPRNTGELF
length: 16; J: TRBJ1-2; V: TRBV7-9; CDR3: ASSLMEGQGKAGYGYT
length: 14; J: TRBJ2-3; V: TRBV10-3; CDR3: AISESGRGAGDTQY
length: 9; J: TRBJ1-2; V: TRBV5-5; CDR3: ASKNLQGYT
length: 12; J: TRBJ2-3; V: TRBV27; CDR3: ASSYYASTDTQY
length: 10; J: TRBJ1-2; V: TRBV6-1; CDR3: ASTGERGGYT
length: 11; J: TRBJ2-3; V: TRBV19; CDR3: ASGLLQGDTQY
length: 10; J: TRBJ2-1; V: TRBV4-1; CDR3: ASSSSGWEQF
length: 10; J: TRBJ1-2; V: TRBV6-1; CDR3: ASSAGYYGYT
length: 10; J: TRBJ1-1; V: TRBV6-5; CDR3: ASYREGTEAF
length: 13; J: TRBJ2-1; V: TRBV9; CDR3: ASSVAGGLYNEQF
length: 11; J: TRBJ2-3; V: TRBV11-2; CDR3: ASSLGGWDTQY
length: 11; J: TRBJ2-5; V: TRBV4-1; CDR3: ASSQDRGQTQY
length: 14; J: TRBJ1-2; V: TRBV5-1; CDR3: ASSSEVWDSNYGYT
length: 12; J: TRBJ2-7; V: TRBV5-4; CDR3: ASSSRALGVEQY
length: 13; J: TRBJ2-5; V: TRBV9; CDR3: ASSVALGTAQTQY
length: 13; J: TRBJ1-4; V: TRBV4-1; CDR3: ASSQDGPGDEKLF
length: 12; J: TRBJ2-2; V: TRBV5-4; CDR3: ASSLSVQAGELF
length: 12; J: TRBJ1-2; V: TRBV13; CDR3: ASRPTVTAYGYT
length: 17; J: TRBJ2-4; V: TRBV15; CDR3: ATSRDNYGQGGKGNIQY
length: 16; J: TRBJ2-3; V: TRBV7-9; CDR3: ASSLPPRLAGAAGTQY